The 29 T cell receptor beta chains in this list originate from one sample, sequenced in a study of beta chain features in type 1 diabetes. Whole-study findings and limits: Among patients with Type 1 diabetes, TCRB CDR3s were moderately but significantly shorter in every one of the four CD4+ subsets.

Expressed TCRB transcripts were sequenced, since all the RNA that had been isolated was reverse transcribed. The assay was immunoSEQ multiplex PCR, and TCRdb's table has in-frame clones only and misses some. Found here are roughly 330,000 clones, approximately 13% of them singletons; the top ten hold 0.013% to 0.015%. Their antigens remain unidentified. Sequenced sample: naive CD4+ T cells from blood. Source of these receptors: a woman under 30 with type 1 diabetes.

The J gene is TRBJ2-1, the V gene TRBV19, with 8 bases fitting TRBD1. CDR3 size: 15 residues. Germline values: CDR1 LNHDA, CDR2 SQIVND (reference sequence). V gave up 5 bases and J gave up 2 bases; unmatched junction bases: 5. The CDR3 spells CASSPTGDPYNEQFF. Written as DNA, the CDR3 is TGTGCCAGTAGTCCGACAGGGGATCCCTACAATGAGCAGTTCTTC.

The chain joins TRBV10-3 to TRBJ2-3, with TRBD2 matching over 8 bases. Germline V gene data show CDR1 as ENHRY and CDR2 as SYGVKD. V gave up 8 bases and J gave up 5 bases; unmatched junction bases: 9. The CDR3 sequence is 14 residues long. The CDR3 nucleotides are TGTGCCATCTTGAGAGCGGGAGATGTAGATACGCAGTATTTT. Translating it yields CAILRAGDVDTQYF.

This chain uses TRBV6-1 with TRBJ2-3; no clear D gene. CDR1 and CDR2 (germline): MNHNS, SASEGT. The V end was cut by 7 bases, the J end by 4 bases, with 12 bases between. This CDR3 has 13 residues. CDR3 nucleotides: TGTGCCAGCAACCGGTCACCCGCAGATACGCAGTATTTT. This translates into CASNRSPADTQYF.

The V gene is TRBV30, the J gene TRBJ2-7, with D hard to call. The germline V and J ends were trimmed by 0 bases and 7 bases, with 13 bases remaining between them. This CDR3 comprises 13 residues. CDR1 is GTSNPN, CDR2 SVGIG, per germline (reference sequence). In DNA form, the CDR3 reads TGTGCCTGGAGTGTACAACACGCCCGGGAGCAGTACGTC. This codes for CAWSVQHAREQYV.

V is TRBV28 and J is TRBJ2-1; TRBD2 might be the D (6 bases). There are 13 residues in the CDR3. Germline V gene data show CDR1 as MDHEN and CDR2 as SYDVKM. V was cut by 8 bases and J by 6 bases, with 14 bases left in between. CDR3 sequence (DNA): TGTGCCAGCCGGGAGCGGACCCTCAATGAGCAGTTCTTC. Its protein is CASRERTLNEQFF. The full variable domain, its missing parts supplied by reference TRBV28 and TRBJ2-1, is DVKVTQSSRYLVKRTGEKVFLECVQDMDHENMFWYRQDPGLGLRLIYFSYDVKMKEKGDIPEGYSVSREKKERFSLILESASTNQTSMYLCASRERTLNEQFFGPGTRLTVL.

The chain carries TRBV2 and TRBJ1-2; D may be TRBD1 (6 bases). Looked up from germline, CDR1 is SNHLY and CDR2 is FYNNEI. The CDR3 is 12 residues long. Trimming shortened V by 8 bases and J by 3 bases, and 10 bases separated the two germline ends. The CDR3 DNA reads TGTGCCAGCGCGGACAGCTACTATGGCTACACCTTC. It encodes CASADSYYGYTF.

The chain employs TRBV7-2 and TRBJ2-1; tentatively, D is TRBD2 (7 bases). Trimming removed 2 bases from V and 6 bases from J, with 8 bases in between. The CDR3 totals 13 residues. Germline values: CDR1 SGHTA, CDR2 FQGNSA. CDR3 amino acids: CASSLRGGNEQFF. DNA of the CDR3: TGTGCCAGCAGCTTAAGGGGGGGCAATGAGCAGTTCTTC.

A few counts support this clone. The chain couples TRBV4-1 to TRBJ2-1, with 10 bases that match TRBD2. Germline assignment: CDR1 MGHRA and CDR2 YSYEKL. Unmatched junction bases numbered 11, after V lost 3 bases and J lost 6 bases. There are 17 residues in the CDR3. The CDR3 protein is CASSHLNLAGEGNEQFF. In DNA, the CDR3 is TGCGCCAGCAGCCACCTTAACCTAGCGGGAGAGGGCAATGAGCAGTTCTTC.

The chain couples TRBV28 to TRBJ2-1; 13 bases are shared with TRBD2. Germline V CDR1 and CDR2: MDHEN, SYDVKM. After removal of 10 bases from V and 4 bases from J, the junction contained 10 bases not matched to a gene. The CDR3 runs 16 residues. This chain's CDR3 is CATRTSGSFHYNEQFF. CDR3 coding DNA: TGTGCCACCCGGACTAGCGGGAGTTTTCATTACAATGAGCAGTTCTTC.

The chain couples TRBV2 to TRBJ2-3; possible D gene TRBD1, 6 bases. The CDR3 consists of 13 residues. The V gene lost 9 bases and the J gene lost 3 bases, with 13 bases spanning the gap. Germline CDR1 SNHLY, CDR2 FYNNEI. For the CDR3, the DNA is TGTGCCAGAGCGACAGGCCGGACAGATACGCAGTATTTT. Protein sequence: CARATGRTDTQYF. Looking up the rest from reference TRBV2 and TRBJ2-3 gives the full variable domain: EPEVTQTPSHQVTQMGQEVILRCVPISNHLYFYWYRQILGQKVEFLVSFYNNEISEKSEIFDDQFSVERPDGSNFTLKIRSTKLEDSAMYFCARATGRTDTQYFGPGTRLTVL.

The rearrangement joins TRBV4-3 to TRBJ1-2; 7 nucleotides line up with TRBD1. Unmatched junction bases numbered 6, after V lost 4 bases and J lost 4 bases. This CDR3 region has 14 residues. Germline V gives CDR1 LGHNA, CDR2 YSLEER. CDR3 residues: CASSRPGQSYGYTF. The DNA of the CDR3 is TGCGCCAGCAGCCGGCCGGGACAGAGCTATGGCTACACCTTC.

The chain combines TRBV14 with TRBJ1-1; 10 bases map to TRBD1. Germline V lookup: CDR1 SGHDN, CDR2 FVKESK. With V trimmed by 1 base and J by 4 bases, 6 bases remained unmatched. This CDR3 region has 16 residues. CDR3 region: CASSQGIWTGGTEAFF. CDR3 coding DNA: TGTGCCAGCAGCCAAGGGATTTGGACAGGGGGCACTGAAGCTTTCTTT. Full variable domain (outside the CDR3, taken from reference TRBV14 and TRBJ1-1): EAGVTQFPSHSVIEKGQTVTLRCDPISGHDNLYWYRRVMGKEIKFLLHFVKESKQDESGMPNNRFLAERTGGTYSTLKVQPAELEDSGVYFCASSQGIWTGGTEAFFGQGTRLTVV.

This clone has more than one count but fewer than ten. V gene TRBV14 combines with J gene TRBJ2-7; D is possibly TRBD2 (6 bases). V was clipped by 7 bases and J by 4 bases, with 17 bases between them. CDR3 length: 14 residues. From germline, CDR1 is SGHDN and CDR2 FVKESK. The CDR3 spells CASNGGAGIYEQYF. The CDR3 coding sequence is TGTGCCAGCAACGGAGGGGCGGGGATATACGAGCAGTACTTC.

There are a few counts of this clone. V usage is TRBV29-1 and J usage is TRBJ2-2; D uncertain. The V and J ends lost 4 bases and 3 bases respectively, with 9 bases between them. The germline V gene has CDR1 SQVTM and CDR2 ANQGSEA. The CDR3 length is 13 residues. CDR3 protein: CSVGAVYTGELFF. The CDR3 nucleotides are TGCAGCGTTGGGGCTGTTTACACCGGGGAGCTGTTTTTT.

This clone was counted a few times. The gene calls are TRBV7-3 and TRBJ2-2; D is ambiguous. The CDR3 is 13 amino acids. The germline CDR1 and CDR2 sequences are SGHTA and FQGTGA. The V end lost 5 bases, the J end lost 4 bases, and 8 bases lay between the germline ends. CDR3 amino acids: CASSLPSTGELFF. As DNA, the CDR3 is TGTGCCAGCAGCCTCCCGAGCACCGGGGAGCTGTTTTTT.

This clone was seen more than once but under ten times. The J gene is TRBJ2-3, the V gene TRBV5-1, with a possible D match to TRBD2 (6 bases). From germline, CDR1 is SGHRS and CDR2 YFSETQ. The CDR3 sequence is 13 residues long. Deletions cut 7 bases from V and 5 bases from J, with 14 bases between. The DNA of the CDR3 is TGCGCCAGCCGATCGCCGGGGGTAGATACGCAGTATTTT. It translates to CASRSPGVDTQYF.

In its sample, this clone was seen a few times. The gene calls are TRBV6-6 and TRBJ2-5, with D perhaps TRBD2 (5 bases). There are 15 residues in the CDR3. The V end was cut by 2 bases, the J end by 3 bases, with 13 bases between. CDR1 is MNHNY and CDR2 is SVGAGI in the germline V gene (reference sequence). The CDR3 bases are TGTGCCAGCAGTTACCCCAACGGGGTAGAAGAGACCCAGTACTTC. This gives the protein CASSYPNGVEETQYF.

The V gene is TRBV5-1, the J gene TRBJ2-7; TRBD1 might be the D (5 bases). The V end lost 4 bases, the J end lost 2 bases, and 13 bases lay between the germline ends. The CDR3 spans 14 residues. The V gene's germline CDR1 is SGHRS and CDR2 YFSETQ. CDR3 amino acids: CASSTTSDTYEQYF. The CDR3 DNA reads as TGCGCCAGCAGCACCACCTCGGACACCTACGAGCAGTACTTC. Filled out from reference TRBV5-1 and TRBJ2-7, the complete variable domain reads KAGVTQTPRYLIKTRGQQVTLSCSPISGHRSVSWYQQTPGQGLQFLFEYFSETQRNKGNFPGRFSGRQFSNSRSEMNVSTLELGDSALYLCASSTTSDTYEQYFGPGTRLTVT.

V usage is TRBV5-4 and J usage is TRBJ2-1; weak D call: TRBD2 (5 bases). In germline, CDR1 is SGHNT, CDR2 YYREEE (reference sequence). V lost 5 bases to trimming and J lost 6 bases, with 15 bases between them. The CDR3 has 14 amino acids. Here the CDR3 reads CASRDLGNGNEQFF. CDR3 coding DNA: TGTGCCAGCAGAGATCTCGGGAATGGCAATGAGCAGTTCTTC.

Regarding this clone: This sample also contains other DNA sequences that code for the same CDR3. V is TRBV28 and J is TRBJ2-2; D ambiguous. CDR3 size: 14 residues. CDR1 is MDHEN, CDR2 SYDVKM, per germline. Trimming removed 7 bases from V and 0 bases from J, with 9 bases in between. CDR3 loop: CASTGQPNTGELFF. In DNA form, the CDR3 reads TGTGCCAGCACTGGCCAACCGAACACCGGGGAGCTGTTTTTT.

The chain has TRBV5-1 and TRBJ2-7; 7 positions agree with TRBD2. Trimming removed 5 bases from V and 4 bases from J; junction bases left unmatched: 15. In germline, CDR1 is SGHRS, CDR2 YFSETQ. This CDR3 has 16 residues. The CDR3 bases are TGCGCCAGCAGGGTGGGTCTACTAGCGTCTGGGTACGAGCAGTACTTC. It encodes CASRVGLLASGYEQYF. Supplemented by reference TRBV5-1 and TRBJ2-7, the full variable domain reads KAGVTQTPRYLIKTRGQQVTLSCSPISGHRSVSWYQQTPGQGLQFLFEYFSETQRNKGNFPGRFSGRQFSNSRSEMNVSTLELGDSALYLCASRVGLLASGYEQYFGPGTRLTVT.

This clone was observed a handful of times. This chain connects TRBV6-6 to TRBJ1-1, with D tentatively TRBD1 (6 bases). This CDR3 spans 15 amino acids. V was cut by 4 bases and J by 1 base, with 13 bases left in between. CDR1 MNHNY and CDR2 SVGAGI come from the germline V gene (reference sequence). CDR3 sequence: CASSWGGSENTEAFF. CDR3 coding DNA: TGTGCCAGCAGTTGGGGGGGCAGCGAGAACACTGAAGCTTTCTTT.

The chain is built from TRBV18 and TRBJ1-5; TRBD1 aligns across 12 bases. J lost 6 bases, V lost 4 bases, and 7 bases had no gene match. The germline V gene has CDR1 KGHSH and CDR2 LQKENI. CDR3 length: 16 amino acids. CDR3 amino acids: CASSLGTGGAGQPQHF. The CDR3 nucleotides are TGTGCCAGCTCACTCGGGACAGGGGGCGCAGGTCAGCCCCAGCATTTT.

This sequence joins TRBV18 and TRBJ2-5, with 10 bases identical to TRBD1. V lost 6 bases and J lost 5; bases outside the gene matches: 12. Germline loops: CDR1 KGHSH, CDR2 LQKENI. The CDR3 runs to 16 residues. The CDR3 loop is CASSVQTGGSFETQYF. The CDR3 nucleotides read TGTGCCAGCTCCGTCCAGACAGGGGGCAGCTTTGAGACCCAGTACTTC.

The rearrangement joins TRBV7-3 to TRBJ2-1, with TRBD2 matching over 11 bases. This CDR3 has 15 residues. The J segment lost 4 bases and the V segment lost 5 bases, leaving 4 bases of the junction unmatched. Germline CDR1 reads SGHTA; CDR2 reads FQGTGA. The CDR3 spells CASSQGLADYNEQFF. The CDR3 nucleotides are TGTGCCAGCAGCCAGGGACTAGCGGATTACAATGAGCAGTTCTTC.

The genes are TRBV5-4 and TRBJ2-1, with D hard to call. The CDR3 is made up of 16 amino acids. CDR1 and CDR2 from the germline V gene are SGHNT and YYREEE (reference sequence). Trimming removed 0 bases from V and 5 bases from J, with 15 bases in between. The CDR3 nucleotides are TGTGCCAGCAGCTTGGCTGGCAGGCAGCTCGACAATGAGCAGTTCTTC. Translated: CASSLAGRQLDNEQFF.

The J gene is TRBJ1-1, the V gene TRBV29-1, with TRBD1 matching 9 bases. After removal of 7 bases from V and 0 bases from J, the junction contained 18 bases not matched to a gene. This CDR3 is built from 18 residues. Germline CDR1 reads SQVTM; CDR2 reads ANQGSEA. In DNA form, the CDR3 reads TGCAGCGCCGAGCCCGGGACAGGGTGGAACCTCATGAACACTGAAGCTTTCTTT. Encoded protein: CSAEPGTGWNLMNTEAFF.

V usage is TRBV7-2 and J usage is TRBJ2-3, with D maybe TRBD2 (6 bases). This CDR3 has 14 amino acids. Germline CDR1 and CDR2: SGHTA and FQGNSA. V lost 5 bases and J lost 0, with 9 bases in between. The CDR3 region has the DNA TGTGCCAGCAGCGGGGCGGGGAGCACAGATACGCAGTATTTT. Translated, it gives CASSGAGSTDTQYF.

The rearrangement uses TRBV6-6 and TRBJ2-1, with 11 bases lining up with TRBD1. Germline trimming cut 4 bases from V and 6 bases from J; bases unmatched to any gene: 5. The CDR3 covers 15 residues. Germline values: CDR1 MNHNY, CDR2 SVGAGI (reference sequence). CDR3 protein: CASSFPGQGVNEQFF. As DNA, the CDR3 is TGTGCCAGCAGTTTCCCGGGACAGGGGGTCAATGAGCAGTTCTTC.